This T cell receptor (beta chain) is from a study of cytomegalovirus exposure and HLA in healthy donors. The germline gives CDR1 MNHNY, CDR2 SVGAGI (reference sequence). The CDR3 runs to 15 residues. V was pared by 0 bases and J by 9 bases, with 3 bases of the junction left unmatched. This PCR relied on a set of 60 Vbeta primers and 13 Jbeta primers. Sequencing used immunoSEQ multiplex PCR; TCRdb keeps in-frame clones, though not all of them. The table lists 110,000 to 150,000 clones, approximately 70% of them singletons. The V gene is TRBV6-6, the J gene TRBJ2-1; 12 nucleotides align to TRBD2. The material sequenced was PBMCs. The source is a woman in her 30s in good health and CMV-seronegative. The CDR3 sequence: CASSYSTSGRGEQFF. In DNA form, the CDR3 reads TGTGCCAGCAGTTACTCGACTAGCGGGAGAGGTGAGCAGTTCTTC.